Each of the 30 T cell receptor beta chains below was sequenced from the same sample in a study of immune characteristics of hereditary and idiopathic chronic pancreatitis. Measured with immunoSEQ multiplex PCR; TCRdb has only the in-frame clones, and not every one. Of about 15,000 clones in the sample, more than 60% are singletons; the top ten hold around 14%. Total pancreatectomy with islet autotransplantation was the source of the chronic pancreatitis pancreas tissue. The sequenced sample was pancreas tissue with hereditary chronic pancreatitis. These receptors originate from a human donor with chronic pancreatitis.

CDR3 nucleotide sequence: TGTGCCAGTAGGGAGAATTACATGAACACTGAAGCTTTCTTT. This sequence encodes CASRENYMNTEAFF. The chain is built from TRBV19 and TRBJ1-1; no reliable D call. There are 14 residues in the CDR3. V gave up 6 bases and J gave up 0 bases, with 11 bases separating them. The germline V gene has CDR1 LNHDA and CDR2 SQIVND (reference sequence).

The chain has TRBV7-8 and TRBJ1-1; no clear D gene. This CDR3 is 14 amino acids long. Germline CDR1 SGHVS, CDR2 FQNEAQ. Between the trimmed V and J ends, which lost 5 bases and 1 base, there was a span of 11 bases. The CDR3 is CASSMRESNTEAFF. The CDR3, as DNA: TGTGCCAGCAGCATGAGGGAATCGAACACTGAAGCTTTCTTT.

This clone came up a few times. J is TRBJ1-4 and V is TRBV28, with 8 positions matching TRBD1. The V and J ends lost 4 bases and 7 bases, in that order; junction bases with no gene match: 11. Germline V gene data show CDR1 as MDHEN and CDR2 as SYDVKM. The CDR3 is 16 amino acids. The CDR3 DNA follows: TGTGCCAGCAGTTATTTACACGGGACAGGACCTGAAAAACTGTTTTTT. It is translated as CASSYLHGTGPEKLFF.

The CDR3 coding sequence is TGTGCCAGCAGACTCCCAGGGACAGCAAATTCACCCCTCCACTTT. This codes for CASRLPGTANSPLHF. The V and J genes are TRBV6-5 and TRBJ1-6; TRBD1 aligns across 7 bases. V lost 6 bases, J lost 7 bases, and 9 bases stayed unmatched. CDR3 length: 15 amino acids. Germline lookup yields CDR1 MNHEY and CDR2 SVGAGI.

This clone has just one count. The chain links TRBV10-3 to TRBJ2-7, with 11 bases identical to TRBD2. Germline V gene data show CDR1 as ENHRY and CDR2 as SYGVKD. After removal of 3 bases from V and 4 bases from J, the junction contained 8 bases not matched to a gene. This CDR3 comprises 16 residues. CDR3 loop: CAISDAGTSGLYEQYF. The CDR3 DNA follows: TGTGCCATCAGTGATGCCGGGACTAGCGGTTTATACGAGCAGTACTTC.

The chain links TRBV18 to TRBJ2-7; D is perhaps TRBD1 or TRBD2 (5 bases each). Germline values: CDR1 KGHSH, CDR2 LQKENI. Trimming shortened V by 5 bases and J by 2 bases, and 13 bases separated the two germline ends. The CDR3 covers 14 residues. CDR3 protein: CASSTGTGTYEQYF. For the CDR3, the DNA is TGTGCCAGCTCAACCGGGACCGGCACCTACGAGCAGTACTTC.

Comment on this clone: This specimen includes other DNA sequences encoding the same CDR3. The chain joins TRBV6-2 or TRBV6-3 to TRBJ2-7; D not resolved. CDR3 size: 12 residues. V was pared by 2 bases and J by 3 bases, with 5 bases between. The germline V gene has CDR1 MNHEY and CDR2 SVGEGT. CDR3 residues: CASSYRSYEQYF. The CDR3 nucleotides read TGTGCCAGCAGTTACCGGAGCTACGAGCAGTACTTC.

This chain connects TRBV4-1 to TRBJ1-3; D gene uncertain. The CDR3 spans 16 residues. Trimming pared 4 bases from V and 0 bases from J, leaving 13 bases between. Per germline, CDR1 MGHRA and CDR2 YSYEKL. CDR3 nucleotide sequence: TGCGCCAGCAGCCCGTTTGAGGCCAGCTCTGGAAACACCATATATTTT. Its protein is CASSPFEASSGNTIYF.

By sample share, this clone is medium-sized (0.01 to 0.1%). The V call is TRBV15, the J call TRBJ2-7; 9 bases are a match to TRBD1. The CDR3 is 16 residues long. V shed 0 bases, J shed 2 bases, and the junction held 5 bases outside the gene matches. Germline V lookup: CDR1 LNHNV, CDR2 YYDKDF (reference sequence). The CDR3 DNA sequence: TGTGCCACCAGCAGAGATGCCCGACAGGGGGCCTACGAGCAGTACTTC. It specifies CATSRDARQGAYEQYF.

This clone was seen more than once but under ten times. The chain combines TRBV10-3 with TRBJ2-4, with D tentatively TRBD1 (5 bases). There are 13 residues in the CDR3. Germline-derived CDR1 and CDR2 are ENHRY and SYGVKD. Deletions cut 6 bases from V and 4 bases from J, with 10 bases between. The CDR3 sequence: CAIRDTQKNIQYF. CDR3 DNA sequence: TGTGCCATCAGGGACACTCAGAAAAACATTCAGTACTTC.

This sequence joins TRBV28 and TRBJ1-5, with 12 bases identical to TRBD1. With V trimmed by 4 bases and J by 4 bases, 5 bases remained unmatched. Looked up from germline, CDR1 is MDHEN and CDR2 is SYDVKM. The CDR3 loop spans 16 amino acids. The CDR3 DNA reads TGTGCCAGCAGTTCTCCGGGACAGGGGGCGAATCAGCCCCAGCATTTT. Translating gives CASSSPGQGANQPQHF.

The J gene is TRBJ1-5, the V gene TRBV24-1; D is unclear. CDR1 is KGHDR, CDR2 SFDVKD, per germline. This CDR3 has 14 residues. The germline V and J ends were trimmed by 5 bases and 6 bases, with 13 bases remaining between them. DNA for the CDR3: TGTGCCACCAGTGGATCGGGGTCGGGTCAGCCCCAGCATTTT. This translates into CATSGSGSGQPQHF.

This clone was counted only a few times. The genes are TRBV5-1 and TRBJ1-1, with D maybe TRBD1 (5 bases). V gave up 1 base and J gave up 1 base, with 8 bases separating them. The CDR3 sequence is 14 residues long. Germline loops: CDR1 SGHRS, CDR2 YFSETQ. This CDR3 is CASSLRQTNTEAFF. CDR3 nucleotide sequence: TGCGCCAGCAGCTTGAGACAGACGAACACTGAAGCTTTCTTT.

The table lists this clone with a count of one. V gene TRBV18 combines with J gene TRBJ2-5; D possibly matches TRBD1 or TRBD2 (5 bases each). CDR1 and CDR2 from the germline V gene are KGHSH and LQKENI. The CDR3 is 18 amino acids. The V end was cut by 3 bases, the J end by 9 bases, with 29 bases between. CDR3 coding DNA: TGTGCCAGCTCACCGATGGACCCCGAGCTTGCCGAAGTGGGGGCCCAGTACTTC. It specifies CASSPMDPELAEVGAQYF.

V is TRBV6-4 and J is TRBJ2-2; perhaps TRBD2 as D (6 bases). There are 15 residues in the CDR3. From germline, CDR1 is MRHNA and CDR2 SNTAGT. V shed 3 bases and J shed 2 bases, with 10 bases lying between them. CDR3: CASSEGGDNTGELFF. The CDR3 DNA reads as TGTGCCAGCAGTGAAGGAGGGGACAACACCGGGGAGCTGTTTTTT.

The V gene is TRBV29-1, the J gene TRBJ2-7; 12 bases align to TRBD2. This CDR3 has 14 amino acids. V lost 2 bases, J lost 6 bases, and 5 bases stayed unmatched. Looked up from germline, CDR1 is SQVTM and CDR2 is ANQGSEA. The CDR3 sequence is CSVEKLAGGAEQYF. CDR3 nucleotides: TGCAGCGTTGAAAAGCTAGCGGGAGGGGCCGAGCAGTACTTC.

This clone has just one count. The gene calls are TRBV6-1 and TRBJ2-7; 10 bases map to TRBD1. In germline, CDR1 is MNHNS, CDR2 SASEGT. Trimming cost V 1 base and J 0 bases; bases outside gene matches: 0. This CDR3 is 15 amino acids long. Here the CDR3 DNA reads TGTGCCAGCAGTGAAGGGACAGGGGGCTCCTACGAGCAGTACTTC. This gives the protein CASSEGTGGSYEQYF.

This sequence joins TRBV14 and TRBJ2-2; no firm D call. The CDR3 loop spans 13 amino acids. Deletions cut 4 bases from V and 5 bases from J, with 8 bases between. Per germline, CDR1 SGHDN and CDR2 FVKESK. This CDR3 reads CASSPMITGELFF. In DNA, the CDR3 is TGTGCCAGCAGCCCCATGATAACCGGGGAGCTGTTTTTT.

The chain joins TRBV24-1 to TRBJ1-5; D not resolved. Germline V gene sequence: CDR1 KGHDR, CDR2 SFDVKD. The CDR3 is 12 amino acids. V lost 7 bases, J lost 5 bases, and 8 bases lay in between. CDR3 sequence reads: CATSNQDQPQHF. CDR3 DNA: TGTGCCACCAGCAACCAAGATCAGCCCCAGCATTTT.

J is TRBJ2-1 and V is TRBV25-1, with D possibly TRBD2 on 6 matching bases. This CDR3 is built from 17 residues. Germline V gene sequence: CDR1 MGHDK, CDR2 SYGVNS. V was cut by 3 bases and J by 0 bases, with 15 bases left in between. The CDR3 reads CASSETGGLRSYNEQFF. The DNA for the CDR3 is TGTGCCAGCAGTGAGACCGGGGGACTGCGCTCCTACAATGAGCAGTTCTTC.

This clone was detected a few times. This sequence joins TRBV18 and TRBJ1-1, with 7 bases aligning to TRBD1. Unmatched junction bases numbered 5, after V lost 4 bases and J lost 0 bases. Per germline, CDR1 KGHSH and CDR2 LQKENI. This CDR3 has 15 residues. In nucleotides, the CDR3 is TGTGCCAGCTCACGCCAGGGGGGAATGAACACTGAAGCTTTCTTT. This sequence encodes CASSRQGGMNTEAFF.

This chain connects TRBV11-3 to TRBJ1-2; a possible D gene is TRBD1 (5 bases). The germline V gene has CDR1 SGHNT and CDR2 YENEEA. The CDR3 has 13 residues. V lost 3 bases and J lost 8, with 13 bases in between. The CDR3, as DNA: TGTGCCAGCAGCTTTTCAGGGTCGCAGGGCTACACCTTC. Residues: CASSFSGSQGYTF.

CDR3 amino acids: CASSLDGSSYNEQFF. In DNA form, the CDR3 reads TGTGCCAGCAGCTTGGACGGGAGCTCCTACAATGAGCAGTTCTTC. The chain combines TRBV9 with TRBJ2-1; tentatively, D is TRBD2 (6 bases). Trimming cost V 4 bases and J 0 bases, with 11 bases left between them. The CDR3 covers 15 residues. Germline CDR1 is SGDLS and CDR2 is YYNGEE.

In this sample, this clone turned up a few times. This rearrangement joins TRBV5-4 to TRBJ2-2, with unresolved D. CDR1 is SGHNT, CDR2 YYREEE, per germline (reference sequence). The CDR3 spans 14 residues. Trimming stripped 4 bases from V and 4 bases from J, with 11 bases between. CDR3 amino acids: CASSHSASTGELFF. The DNA for the CDR3 is TGTGCCAGCAGCCATTCCGCCTCCACCGGGGAGCTGTTTTTT.

As DNA, the CDR3 is TGTGCCAGCAGCGCGCGGGGAGGCAATGAGCAGTTCTTC. This gives the protein CASSARGGNEQFF. The gene calls are TRBV7-9 and TRBJ2-1; D perhaps matches TRBD2 (6 bases). Germline values: CDR1 SEHNR, CDR2 FQNEAQ (reference sequence). The CDR3 extends over 13 amino acids. Trimming took off 5 bases at V and 6 bases at J, with 11 bases between the two ends.

This clone has a single count. This chain uses TRBV19 with TRBJ2-1; either TRBD1 or TRBD2 may fit D (5 bases each). The CDR3 has 14 amino acids. V dropped 9 bases and J dropped 4 bases, with 16 bases sitting between them. The germline CDR1 and CDR2 sequences are LNHDA and SQIVND (reference sequence). The CDR3 sequence is CASHGTDGYNEQFF. The CDR3 nucleotides read TGTGCCAGCCACGGGACGGATGGATACAATGAGCAGTTCTTC. Full variable domain (remainder filled in from reference TRBV19 and TRBJ2-1): DGGITQSPKYLFRKEGQNVTLSCEQNLNHDAMYWYRQDPGQGLRLIYYSQIVNDFQKGDIAEGYSVSREKKESFPLTVTSAQKNPTAFYLCASHGTDGYNEQFFGPGTRLTVL.

This clone was seen a handful of times. The rearrangement uses TRBV10-3 and TRBJ2-1; the match to TRBD2 covers 10 bases. This CDR3 region has 17 residues. Germline values: CDR1 ENHRY, CDR2 SYGVKD. V shed 4 bases and J 11 bases; nucleotides not matched to a gene: 17. In DNA form, the CDR3 reads TGTGCCATCAGTGCGGGTAGAGATATAGCGGGAGGCCCCCAGCAGTTCTTC. Its protein product is CAISAGRDIAGGPQQFF.

The V gene is TRBV2, the J gene TRBJ2-7; D is possibly TRBD1 (6 bases). Germline assignment: CDR1 SNHLY and CDR2 FYNNEI. V was cut by 5 bases and J by 6 bases, with 11 bases left in between. The CDR3 covers 12 residues. The CDR3 DNA follows: TGTGCCAGCAGTTCCTCAGGGGTCGAGCAGTACTTC. Translated: CASSSSGVEQYF.

This sequence joins TRBV5-6 and TRBJ2-3; 8 positions agree with TRBD1. CDR3 length equals 14 residues. With 4 bases clipped from V and 3 bases from J, the junction kept 4 bases outside the gene matches. Germline V CDR1 and CDR2: SGHDT, YYEEEE. CDR3 amino acids: CASSHGQGTDTQYF. CDR3 nucleotide sequence: TGTGCCAGCAGCCACGGACAGGGTACAGATACGCAGTATTTT.

The genes are TRBV5-6 and TRBJ2-1, with 9 bases identical to TRBD2. V lost 1 base, J lost 4 bases, and 6 bases stayed unmatched. Germline lookup yields CDR1 SGHDT and CDR2 YYEEEE. This CDR3 comprises 16 residues. CDR3 DNA sequence: TGTGCCAGCAGCTTGATGACTAGCGGTAAATACAATGAGCAGTTCTTC. Encoded protein: CASSLMTSGKYNEQFF.